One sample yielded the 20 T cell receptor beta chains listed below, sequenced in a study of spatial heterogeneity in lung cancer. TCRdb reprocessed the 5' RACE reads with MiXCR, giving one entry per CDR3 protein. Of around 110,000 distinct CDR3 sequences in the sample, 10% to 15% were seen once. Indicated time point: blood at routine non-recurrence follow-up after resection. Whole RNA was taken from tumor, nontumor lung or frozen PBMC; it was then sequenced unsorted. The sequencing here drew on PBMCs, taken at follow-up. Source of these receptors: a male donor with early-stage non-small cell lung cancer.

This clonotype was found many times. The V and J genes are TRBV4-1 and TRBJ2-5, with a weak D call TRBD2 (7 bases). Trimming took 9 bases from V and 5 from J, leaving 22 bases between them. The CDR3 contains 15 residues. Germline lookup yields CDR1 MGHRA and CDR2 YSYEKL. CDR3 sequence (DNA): TGCGCCAGTGCCCCCGGGGGGCCGATCGGGGAGACCCAGTACTTC. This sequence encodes CASAPGGPIGETQYF.

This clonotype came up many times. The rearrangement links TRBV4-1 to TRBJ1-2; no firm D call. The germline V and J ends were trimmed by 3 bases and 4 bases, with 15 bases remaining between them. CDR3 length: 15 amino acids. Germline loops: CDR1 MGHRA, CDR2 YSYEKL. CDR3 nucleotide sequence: TGCGCCAGCAGCCACCGGGCCCGGGAGGCCTATGGCTACACCTTC. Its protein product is CASSHRAREAYGYTF.

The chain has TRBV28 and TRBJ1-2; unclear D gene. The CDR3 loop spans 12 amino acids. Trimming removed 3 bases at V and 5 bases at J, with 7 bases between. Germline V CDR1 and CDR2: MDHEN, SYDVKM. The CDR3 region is CASSLVQYGYTF. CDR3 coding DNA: TGTGCCAGCAGTTTGGTCCAATATGGCTACACCTTC.

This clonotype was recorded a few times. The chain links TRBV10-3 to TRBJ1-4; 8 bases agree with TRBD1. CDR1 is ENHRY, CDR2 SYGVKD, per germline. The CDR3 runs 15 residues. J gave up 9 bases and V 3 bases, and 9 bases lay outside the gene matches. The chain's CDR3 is CAISENYGQGQKLFF. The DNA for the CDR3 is TGTGCCATCAGTGAAAACTACGGACAGGGACAAAAACTGTTTTTT.

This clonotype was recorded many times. The chain's CDR3 is CSVVTGGGYGYTF. CDR3 sequence (DNA): TGCAGCGTTGTAACAGGGGGCGGCTATGGCTACACCTTC. The V call is TRBV29-1, the J call TRBJ1-2, with 9 bases identical to TRBD1. Germline V gives CDR1 SQVTM, CDR2 ANQGSEA. J lost 4 bases, V lost 4 bases, and 4 bases had no gene match. The CDR3 extends over 13 amino acids. Full variable domain (outside the CDR3, taken from reference TRBV29-1 and TRBJ1-2): SAVISQKPSRDICQRGTSLTIQCQVDSQVTMMFWYRQQPGQSLTLIATANQGSEATYESGFVIDKFPISRPNLTFSTLTVSNMSPEDSSIYLCSVVTGGGYGYTFGSGTRLTVV.

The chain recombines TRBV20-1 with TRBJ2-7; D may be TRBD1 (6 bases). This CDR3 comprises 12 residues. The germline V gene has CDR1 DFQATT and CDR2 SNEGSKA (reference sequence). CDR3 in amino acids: CSGKGGLYEQYF. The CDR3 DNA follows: TGCTCCGGGAAAGGGGGTTTGTACGAGCAGTACTTC.

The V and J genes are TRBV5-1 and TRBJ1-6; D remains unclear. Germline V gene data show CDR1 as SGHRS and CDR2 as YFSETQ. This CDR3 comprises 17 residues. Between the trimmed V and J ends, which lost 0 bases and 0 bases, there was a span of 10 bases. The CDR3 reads CASSLDSSSSYNSPLHF. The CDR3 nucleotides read TGCGCCAGCAGCTTGGACTCGTCAAGCTCCTATAATTCACCCCTCCACTTT.

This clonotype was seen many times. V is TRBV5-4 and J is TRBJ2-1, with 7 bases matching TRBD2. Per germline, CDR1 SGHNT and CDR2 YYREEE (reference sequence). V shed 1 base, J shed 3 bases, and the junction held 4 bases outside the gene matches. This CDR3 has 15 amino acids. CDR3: CASSLPAGFYNEQFF. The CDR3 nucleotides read TGTGCCAGCAGCTTGCCAGCGGGATTCTACAATGAGCAGTTCTTC. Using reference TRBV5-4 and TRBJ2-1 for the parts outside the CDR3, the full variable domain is ETGVTQSPTHLIKTRGQQVTLRCSSQSGHNTVSWYQQALGQGPQFIFQYYREEENGRGNFPPRFSGLQFPNYSSELNVNALELDDSALYLCASSLPAGFYNEQFFGPGTRLTVL.

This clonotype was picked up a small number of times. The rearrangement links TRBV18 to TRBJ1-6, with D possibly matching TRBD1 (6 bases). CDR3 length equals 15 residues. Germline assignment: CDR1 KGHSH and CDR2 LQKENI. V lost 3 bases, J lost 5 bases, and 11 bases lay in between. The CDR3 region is CASSPGRTDNSPLHF. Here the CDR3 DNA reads TGTGCCAGCTCACCGGGTAGGACAGATAATTCACCCCTCCACTTT.

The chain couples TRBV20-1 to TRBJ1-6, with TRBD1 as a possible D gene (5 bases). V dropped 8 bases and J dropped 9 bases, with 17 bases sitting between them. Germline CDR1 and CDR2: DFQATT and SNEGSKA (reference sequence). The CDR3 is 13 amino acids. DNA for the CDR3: TGCAGTCCCATGGACACCGTCTCTTCACCCCTCCACTTT. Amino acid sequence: CSPMDTVSSPLHF.

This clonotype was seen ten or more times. The chain's CDR3 is CASSYPAERHTGELFF. The DNA for the CDR3 is TGTGCCAGCAGCTACCCCGCTGAGCGGCACACCGGGGAGCTGTTTTTT. This chain links TRBV7-9 with TRBJ2-2; D perhaps matches TRBD2 (5 bases). Trimming left V 4 bases short and J 3 bases short, with 15 bases between. The CDR3 spans 16 residues. Per the germline V gene, CDR1 is SEHNR and CDR2 is FQNEAQ (reference sequence).

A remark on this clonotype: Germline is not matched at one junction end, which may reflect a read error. CDR3 amino acids: CASRQRGRGYEQYF. The CDR3 DNA follows: TGTGCCAGCAGGCAAAGGGGGCGCGGGTACGAGCAGTACTTT. The rearrangement links TRBV12-3 or TRBV12-4 to TRBJ2-7, with 7 positions matching TRBD1. The CDR3 consists of 14 residues.

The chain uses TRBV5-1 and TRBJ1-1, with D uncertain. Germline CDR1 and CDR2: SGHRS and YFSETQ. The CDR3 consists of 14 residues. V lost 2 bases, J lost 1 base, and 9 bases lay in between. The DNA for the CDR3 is TGCGCCAGCAGCTTCTCCGGAGAGAACACTGAAGCTTTCTTT. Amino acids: CASSFSGENTEAFF.

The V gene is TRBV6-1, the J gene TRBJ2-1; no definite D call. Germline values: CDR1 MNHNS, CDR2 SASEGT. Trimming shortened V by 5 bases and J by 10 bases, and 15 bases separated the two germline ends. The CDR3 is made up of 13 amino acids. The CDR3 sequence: CASSKDVQIEQFF. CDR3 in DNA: TGTGCCAGCAGTAAGGACGTCCAGATCGAGCAGTTCTTC.

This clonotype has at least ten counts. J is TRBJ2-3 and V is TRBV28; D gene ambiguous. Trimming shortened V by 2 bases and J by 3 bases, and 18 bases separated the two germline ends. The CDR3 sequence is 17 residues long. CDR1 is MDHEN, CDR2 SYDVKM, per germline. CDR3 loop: CASSLGQPSSWTDTQYF. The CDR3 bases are TGTGCCAGCAGTTTAGGGCAGCCCTCGAGCTGGACAGATACGCAGTATTTT.

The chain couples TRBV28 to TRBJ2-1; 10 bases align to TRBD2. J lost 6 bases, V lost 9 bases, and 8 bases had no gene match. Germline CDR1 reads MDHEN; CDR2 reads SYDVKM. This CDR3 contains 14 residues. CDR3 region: CASSPGLAFNEQFF. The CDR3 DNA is TGTGCCAGTTCGCCGGGACTAGCGTTCAATGAGCAGTTCTTC.

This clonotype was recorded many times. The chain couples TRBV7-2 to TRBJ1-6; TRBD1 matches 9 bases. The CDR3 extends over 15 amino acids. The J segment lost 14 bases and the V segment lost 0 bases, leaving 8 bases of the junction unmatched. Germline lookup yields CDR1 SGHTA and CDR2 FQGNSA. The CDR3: CASSLAGTGFRTLHF. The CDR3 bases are TGTGCCAGCAGCTTAGCCGGGACAGGGTTTCGCACCCTCCACTTT.

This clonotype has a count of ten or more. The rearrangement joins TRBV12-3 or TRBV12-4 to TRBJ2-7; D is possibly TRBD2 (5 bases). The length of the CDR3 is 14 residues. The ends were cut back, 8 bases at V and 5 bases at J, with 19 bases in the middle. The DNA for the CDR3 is TGTGCCAGCTCCACCAACGGGGTAGGCCACGAGCAGTACTTC. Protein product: CASSTNGVGHEQYF.

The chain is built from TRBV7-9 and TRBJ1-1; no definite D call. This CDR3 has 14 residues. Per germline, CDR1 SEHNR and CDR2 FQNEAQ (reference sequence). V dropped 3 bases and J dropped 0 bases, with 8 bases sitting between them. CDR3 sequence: CASSLTQMNTEAFF. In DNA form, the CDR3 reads TGTGCCAGCAGCTTGACGCAGATGAACACTGAAGCTTTCTTT.

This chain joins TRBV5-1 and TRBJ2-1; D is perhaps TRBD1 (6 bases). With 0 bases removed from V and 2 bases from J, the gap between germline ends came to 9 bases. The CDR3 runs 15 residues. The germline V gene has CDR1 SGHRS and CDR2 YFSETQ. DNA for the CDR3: TGCGCCAGCAGCTTGGCTCCAGGGGCCTACAATGAGCAGTTCTTC. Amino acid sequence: CASSLAPGAYNEQFF.